This T cell receptor beta chain comes out of a study of blood T cell repertoires in COVID-19. Study background: Researchers got acute and convalescent COVID-19 samples from the United States, Italy and Spain. T cells, B-cell-depleted T cells, or PBMCs provided the cDNA or gDNA that served as material.

As processed by the authors: Amplification with reference gene primers provided the estimates of nucleated cell counts. The protocol was immunoSEQ multiplex PCR, while the TCRdb copy is restricted to in-frame clones and leaves out a portion. D and trimming were read from the DNA, whereas the V and J calls and clone size are those reported in that table. The sample lists roughly 150,000 clones, around 87% seen once, with roughly 15% in the top ten. The CDR3 is made up of 16 amino acids. Germline V gene sequence: CDR1 SGHNT, CDR2 YENEEA. V lost 5 bases, J lost 6 bases, and 21 bases lay in between. The sample comprised peripheral blood. The chain couples TRBV11-3 to TRBJ2-3; D possibly corresponds to TRBD1 (5 bases). The TCR comes from a woman aged 40-49 years with acute or convalescent COVID-19. This chain's CDR3 is CASSQSSSGAGDTQYF. CDR3 coding DNA: TGTGCCAGCAGCCAATCCTCCTCTGGGGCCGGGGATACGCAGTATTTT.